This T cell receptor (beta chain) was sequenced for a study of blood T cell repertoires in COVID-19. About the research overall: From the United States, Italy and Spain came samples of acute and convalescent COVID-19. T cells, B-cell-depleted T cells, or PBMCs supplied cDNA or gDNA.

CDR3 length: 14 residues. Germline values: CDR1 MNHNS, CDR2 SASEGT. Assay used: immunoSEQ multiplex PCR; TCRdb lists only in-frame clones, some missing. The table shows about 330,000 clones, with about 90% occurring only once. Enrolled through a virtual design, the participants were between roughly 18 and 100 years of age and came from about two dozen US areas. Of note for this clone: The junction differs from germline at one of its ends, possibly a read error.

Material: PBMCs or T cells enriched from blood (not recorded which). The origin of this receptor is a woman under 40 who had recovered from COVID-19. The rearrangement joins TRBV6-1 to TRBJ2-1, with 12 bases that match TRBD2. DNA for the CDR3: TGTGCCAGCGGTGAGACTAGCGGGGGTTATGAGCAGTTCTTC. Its protein is CASGETSGGYEQFF.